The T cell receptor (beta chain) under discussion was sequenced for a study of T cells in Graves' hyperthyroidism and ophthalmopathy. Background on the study: At initial diagnosis, before any treatment had begun, peripheral blood was obtained.

This clonotype came up a few times. The CDR3 regions of TCR beta were amplified from RNA transcripts. The primer set for the first-round RT-PCR of the TCR CDR3 was HTBI. Using its own MiXCR run on the multiplex PCR reads, TCRdb lists one record per CDR3 protein. The data contain about 420,000 distinct CDR3 sequences, approximately 14% of them singletons. CDR1 is SGHDN, CDR2 FVKESK, per germline. The CDR3 consists of 15 residues. The V and J ends lost 4 bases and 8 bases, in that order; junction bases with no gene match: 9. Over 18 months, lack of ophthalmopathy progression marked Graves' hyperthyroidism as stable. The study enrolled patients aged 18 to 65 with newly diagnosed hyperthyroidism of under 2 months' duration. Each diagnosis was grounded in clinical symptoms, serum thyroxine and TRAb, thyroid ultrasound, and orbital computed tomography.

Sequencing was done on a sample of blood. This clonotype was sampled from a young woman with Graves' hyperthyroidism. This chain connects TRBV14 to TRBJ1-4; 8 nucleotides line up with TRBD1. The CDR3 region has the DNA TGTGCCAGCAGCCTATCTAGACAGGGGATGGAAAAACTGTTTTTT. Translating it yields CASSLSRQGMEKLFF. The whole variable domain, remainder taken from reference TRBV14 and TRBJ1-4, is EAGVTQFPSHSVIEKGQTVTLRCDPISGHDNLYWYRRVMGKEIKFLLHFVKESKQDESGMPNNRFLAERTGGTYSTLKVQPAELEDSGVYFCASSLSRQGMEKLFFGSGTQLSVL.